Each of the 25 T cell receptor beta chains below was sequenced from the same sample in a study of immune aging and cytomegalovirus after organ transplant. Time point in this sample: five sample-tagged time points from pre-transplant (day -1) to day 368 post-transplant, pooled. Cells were captured in microwells, and libraries were made with BD Rhapsody targeted mRNA and AbSeq chemistry. One entry per CDR3 protein results from TCRdb running MiXCR on the single-cell sequencing reads. This sample has fewer than 25,000 distinct CDR3 sequences, with about a third found just once. These TCRs' antigens remain unknown. Sequencing used CMV peptide-activated CD4+ and CD8+ T cells sorted from blood, obtained at five time points, pooled. Documented subset: sorted CD8+CD137+ and CD4+CD154+ T cells after less than 15 h CMV IE-1 peptide stimulation. The receptors here all came from a female donor who had a heart transplant and CMV viremia.

The chain is built from TRBV7-3 and TRBJ2-3, with 8 bases that match TRBD1. CDR1 and CDR2 from the germline V gene are SGHTA and FQGTGA. The CDR3 loop spans 14 amino acids. With V trimmed by 5 bases and J by 6 bases, 7 bases remained unmatched. Here the CDR3 reads CASSPGQGPDTQYF. The CDR3, as DNA: TGTGCCAGCAGCCCTGGACAGGGTCCCGATACGCAGTATTTT. Based on the CDR3 plus reference TRBV7-3 and TRBJ2-3, the full variable domain is GAGVSQTPSNKVTEKGKYVELRCDPISGHTALYWYRQSLGQGPEFLIYFQGTGAADDSGLPNDRFFAVRPEGSVSTLKIQRTERGDSAVYLCASSPGQGPDTQYFGPGTRLTVL.

J is TRBJ2-3 and V is TRBV4-1, with D perhaps matching TRBD1 (5 bases). CDR3 size: 14 residues. Germline lookup yields CDR1 MGHRA and CDR2 YSYEKL. V lost 4 bases and J 6 bases, leaving 14 bases between the germline ends. CDR3 protein: CASSPGNPADTQYF. The CDR3 nucleotides read TGCGCCAGCAGCCCAGGGAATCCCGCGGATACGCAGTATTTT.

The V call is TRBV6-2 or TRBV6-3, the J call TRBJ2-7; a possible D gene is TRBD2 (7 bases). V was shortened by 7 bases and J by 4 bases, with 11 bases between the two germline ends. CDR3 length: 12 amino acids. In germline, CDR1 is MNHEY, CDR2 SVGEGT. The CDR3 sequence is CASMRGPYEQYF. In DNA form, the CDR3 reads TGTGCCAGCATGCGGGGGCCTTACGAGCAGTACTTC.

The rearrangement uses TRBV7-8 and TRBJ2-7, with D tentatively TRBD2 (5 bases). Germline loops: CDR1 SGHVS, CDR2 FQNEAQ. This CDR3 contains 13 residues. The CDR3 loop is CATSGRSSYEQYF. The DNA of the CDR3 is TGTGCTACGAGCGGAAGGAGCTCCTACGAGCAGTACTTC.

The chain is built from TRBV5-4 and TRBJ2-5, with a weak D call TRBD1 (6 bases). CDR3 length equals 15 residues. Trimming shortened V by 4 bases and J by 5 bases, and 18 bases separated the two germline ends. Germline lookup yields CDR1 SGHNT and CDR2 YYREEE (reference sequence). CDR3 amino acids: CASSLDSVRLETQYF. The CDR3 coding sequence is TGTGCCAGCAGCCTGGACAGCGTTAGGCTGGAGACCCAGTACTTC.

Judged by abundance, this clonotype is medium-sized. This sequence joins TRBV4-2 and TRBJ1-5; D possibly corresponds to TRBD1 (6 bases). The CDR3 is made up of 18 amino acids. V lost 1 base to trimming and J lost 1 base, with 17 bases between them. Per the germline V gene, CDR1 is LGHNA and CDR2 is YNFKEQ. The CDR3 loop is CASSQGGQSLGSNQPQHF. The CDR3 bases are TGTGCCAGCAGCCAAGGGGGGCAGTCCCTGGGCAGCAATCAGCCCCAGCATTTT.

The chain carries TRBV20-1 and TRBJ1-2; D uncertain. V was shortened by 2 bases and J by 0 bases, with 4 bases between the two germline ends. CDR1 is DFQATT, CDR2 SNEGSKA, per germline (reference sequence). The CDR3 has 12 amino acids. The CDR3 reads CSARQANYGYTF. The CDR3 coding sequence is TGCAGTGCTAGACAGGCTAACTATGGCTACACCTTC.

Only a few counts were recorded for this clonotype. The junction does not match germline at one end; this may be a read error. The chain carries TRBV14 and TRBJ2-3; D ambiguous. Per germline, CDR1 SGHDN and CDR2 FVKESK. This CDR3 has 14 amino acids. This CDR3 is CASSQGRSADAQYF. The CDR3 DNA reads as TGTGCCAGCAGCCAGGGCAGATCCGCAGATGCGCAGTATTTT.

This chain's CDR3 is CASKPDPYYNEQFF. The CDR3 nucleotides read TGTGCCAGCAAGCCCGATCCCTATTACAATGAGCAGTTCTTC. The chain couples TRBV11-2 to TRBJ2-1; D is uncertain. The V and J ends lost 7 bases and 4 bases respectively, with 14 bases between them. CDR1 is SGHAT and CDR2 is FQNNGV in the germline V gene. The CDR3 contains 14 residues.

V and J are TRBV9 and TRBJ2-5, with D maybe TRBD2 (5 bases). The germline V and J ends were trimmed by 0 bases and 5 bases, with 17 bases remaining between them. CDR1 and CDR2 (germline): SGDLS, YYNGEE. The CDR3 has 16 amino acids. The DNA for the CDR3 is TGTGCCAGCAGCGTAGCCGGTTTAACGGGAAGGGAGACCCAGTACTTC. Encoded protein: CASSVAGLTGRETQYF.

The table lists this clonotype with a few counts. The chain has TRBV4-3 and TRBJ2-1, with D uncertain. Germline values: CDR1 LGHNA, CDR2 YSLEER. This CDR3 comprises 19 residues. Trimming pared 0 bases from V and 0 bases from J, leaving 18 bases between. The CDR3 here is CASSQDKTAITPSYNEQFF. The CDR3 DNA is TGCGCCAGCAGCCAAGATAAAACCGCGATCACCCCCTCCTACAATGAGCAGTTCTTC.

In its sample, this clonotype was seen many times. V gene TRBV30 combines with J gene TRBJ2-3, with a possible D match to TRBD1 (5 bases). V gave up 0 bases and J gave up 9 bases, with 16 bases separating them. Germline lookup yields CDR1 GTSNPN and CDR2 SVGIG (reference sequence). This CDR3 contains 14 residues. The CDR3 loop is CAWSVGRTERTQYF. CDR3 DNA sequence: TGTGCCTGGAGTGTGGGGCGGACCGAGCGCACGCAGTATTTT.

The chain carries TRBV7-9 and TRBJ2-7; D not certain. Germline CDR1 and CDR2: SEHNR and FQNEAQ (reference sequence). V was pared by 3 bases and J by 0 bases, with 12 bases between. The CDR3 has 15 amino acids. The CDR3 protein is CASSFGWATSYEQYF. Written as DNA, the CDR3 is TGTGCCAGCAGCTTCGGTTGGGCTACCTCCTACGAGCAGTACTTC.

This clonotype was counted many times. The chain links TRBV5-6 to TRBJ2-2; D possibly corresponds to TRBD1 (5 bases). The germline V gene encodes CDR1 SGHDT and CDR2 YYEEEE. V was trimmed by 4 bases and J by 5 bases, leaving 9 bases between them. The CDR3 has 13 residues. CDR3 sequence reads: CASSLDRTGELFF. For the CDR3, the DNA is TGTGCCAGCAGCCTCGACAGAACCGGGGAGCTGTTTTTT.

In this sample, this clonotype turned up a few times. The chain employs TRBV21-1 and TRBJ2-5; the table names TRBD2, a call not compared with the DNA. TRBV21-1 is termed a pseudogene. This CDR3 contains 13 residues. The CDR3 DNA reads TGTGCCAACTCTCTGCGGGAGGGGGAGACCCAGTACTTC. Protein product: CANSLREGETQYF.

By proportion, this clonotype is medium-sized (0.01 to 0.1%). J is TRBJ2-7 and V is TRBV15, with 7 bases identical to TRBD2. CDR1 is LNHNV and CDR2 is YYDKDF in the germline V gene (reference sequence). V lost 0 bases and J lost 4; bases outside the gene matches: 9. This CDR3 has 16 residues. CDR3 region: CATSREFPSGHYEQYF. As DNA, the CDR3 is TGTGCCACCAGCAGAGAATTCCCTAGCGGCCATTACGAGCAGTACTTC.

V and J are TRBV9 and TRBJ2-1; TRBD2 agrees at 9 bases. The CDR3 covers 16 residues. V lost 2 bases to trimming and J lost 0 bases; unmatched junction nucleotides: 3. CDR1 and CDR2 (germline): SGDLS, YYNGEE. This CDR3 is CASSVSGGSSYNEQFF. CDR3 bases: TGTGCCAGCAGCGTGAGCGGGGGGAGCTCCTACAATGAGCAGTTCTTC.

The rearrangement links TRBV5-1 to TRBJ2-1; the D is unclear. V was cut by 7 bases and J by 8 bases, with 7 bases left in between. Germline V CDR1 and CDR2: SGHRS, YFSETQ. CDR3 length: 10 residues. The CDR3 sequence is CASGEHEQFF. In nucleotides, the CDR3 is TGCGCCAGCGGGGAACATGAGCAGTTCTTC.

This clonotype was seen more than once but under ten times. The rearrangement links TRBV7-2 to TRBJ2-5, with a weak D call TRBD1 (6 bases). CDR3 length: 14 residues. Trimming pared 8 bases from V and 1 base from J, leaving 14 bases between. Germline assignment: CDR1 SGHTA and CDR2 FQGNSA. CDR3 loop: CASSLQGPQETQYF. DNA of the CDR3: TGTGCCAGCTCACTTCAGGGGCCCCAAGAGACCCAGTACTTC. Full variable domain (rest looked up from reference TRBV7-2 and TRBJ2-5): GAGVSQSPSNKVTEKGKDVELRCDPISGHTALYWYRQSLGQGLEFLIYFQGNSAPDKSGLPSDRFSAERTGGSVSTLTIQRTQQEDSAVYLCASSLQGPQETQYFGPGTRLLVL.

This clonotype was recorded at least ten times. V is TRBV27 and J is TRBJ1-1; no clear D. This CDR3 spans 16 amino acids. V lost 3 bases to trimming and J lost 0 bases, with 14 bases between them. The V gene's germline CDR1 is MNHEY and CDR2 SMNVEV (reference sequence). The CDR3 region has the DNA TGTGCCAGCAGTTTGAGTAATGCGGCACTGAACACTGAAGCTTTCTTT. It yields the protein CASSLSNAALNTEAFF.

This clonotype is labeled as medium-sized (0.01 to 0.1%). The chain couples TRBV20-1 to TRBJ2-1; TRBD1 aligns across 8 bases. With V trimmed by 3 bases and J by 16 bases, 8 bases remained unmatched. The germline gives CDR1 DFQATT, CDR2 SNEGSKA (reference sequence). The CDR3 sequence is 11 residues long. The CDR3 loop is CSASPLDREFF. DNA of the CDR3: TGCAGTGCTAGCCCCCTGGACAGGGAATTCTTC.

Regarding this clonotype: Germline is not matched at one junction end, which may reflect a read error. The rearrangement links TRBV4-1 to TRBJ2-7; D perhaps matches TRBD2 (5 bases). The CDR3 runs to 15 residues. Germline CDR1 MGHRA, CDR2 YSYEKL. CDR3 amino acids: CASSQDHGLSYERYF. The CDR3 DNA is TGCGCCAGCAGCCAAGATCACGGACTTAGCTACGAGCGGTACTTT.

As for this clonotype: This is likely a read error, given that the CDR3 carries no conserved phenylalanine or tryptophan at its end. The rearrangement joins TRBV5-1 to TRBJ2-3; D not resolved. CDR3 length: 17 residues. Germline loops: CDR1 SGHRS, CDR2 YFSETQ. The CDR3 is CASSVAIGAVSTDTQYS. The CDR3 DNA sequence: TGCGCCAGCAGCGTCGCTATTGGCGCGGTTAGCACGGATACGCAGTATTCT.

This clonotype was counted between two and nine times. The chain couples TRBV5-1 to TRBJ2-7; 9 nucleotides line up with TRBD1. The CDR3 length is 14 residues. V gave up 7 bases and J gave up 3 bases; unmatched junction bases: 8. From germline, CDR1 is SGHRS and CDR2 YFSETQ. The CDR3, as DNA: TGCGCCAGCGGCCGTCAGACAGGGGGCTACGAGCAGTACTTC. It yields the protein CASGRQTGGYEQYF.

Only a few counts were recorded for this clonotype. The chain joins TRBV27 to TRBJ2-3; D ambiguous. CDR1 is MNHEY, CDR2 SMNVEV, per germline (reference sequence). Trimming removed 7 bases from V and 4 bases from J, with 15 bases in between. The CDR3 runs 14 residues. CDR3 sequence reads: CASTIRGRADTQYF. In DNA, the CDR3 is TGTGCCAGCACCATCCGCGGCCGGGCAGATACGCAGTATTTT.